Shown below are 30 T cell receptor beta chains from a single sample sequenced in a study of blood T cell repertoires in COVID-19 (dated by TCRdb to 2020 to 2021). Library prep was done by the immunoSEQ multiplex PCR assay. Imported from immuneACCESS, the table was reduced by TCRdb to in-frame sequences with V and J called. These copies leave out some clones; in studies compared against another copy, an unresolved V gene accounts for under half, and the cause of the remainder is not known. Present in this sample are 56,000 or so clones, roughly 90% of which were seen just once. In total, the top ten clones hold more than 15% of the sample. What was sequenced was peripheral blood. These receptors all stem from a human donor in a cohort sampled during active COVID-19.

This clone was seen once. The chain combines TRBV13 with TRBJ2-2, with 12 bases matching TRBD2. CDR1 PRHDT and CDR2 FYEKMQ come from the germline V gene (reference sequence). The length of the CDR3 is 17 residues. J lost 2 bases, V lost 5 bases, and 6 bases had no gene match. CDR3 bases: TGTGCCAGCAGCCCAACTAGCGGGGGGTCTAACACCGGGGAGCTGTTTTTT. It codes for CASSPTSGGSNTGELFF.

V is TRBV20-1 and J is TRBJ2-7, with D tentatively TRBD1 (6 bases). Germline assignment: CDR1 DFQATT and CDR2 SNEGSKA (reference sequence). Trimming pared 3 bases from V and 2 bases from J, leaving 8 bases between. CDR3 size: 12 residues. The CDR3 region has the DNA TGCAGTGCTAGTGGACAGACCTACGAGCAGTACTTC. Translating it yields CSASGQTYEQYF.

V gene TRBV11-2 combines with J gene TRBJ1-1; the D is unclear. Trimming took off 1 base at V and 6 bases at J, with 9 bases between the two ends. The CDR3 consists of 13 residues. The germline V gene has CDR1 SGHAT and CDR2 FQNNGV. In DNA, the CDR3 is TGTGCCAGCAGCTTAGCAGGTGACGCTGAAGCTTTCTTT. This encodes CASSLAGDAEAFF. Full variable domain (rest looked up from reference TRBV11-2 and TRBJ1-1): EAGVAQSPRYKIIEKRQSVAFWCNPISGHATLYWYQQILGQGPKLLIQFQNNGVVDDSQLPKDRFSAERLKGVDSTLKIQPAKLEDSAVYLCASSLAGDAEAFFGQGTRLTVV.

This clone was seen only once. The rearrangement joins TRBV25-1 to TRBJ2-4; weak D call: TRBD2 (5 bases). V shed 4 bases and J shed 0 bases, with 10 bases lying between them. The CDR3 has 15 amino acids. The germline V gene encodes CDR1 MGHDK and CDR2 SYGVNS. Here the CDR3 DNA reads TGTGCCAGCAGTGCCCCGGGGTTAGCCAAAAACATTCAGTACTTC. It specifies CASSAPGLAKNIQYF.

The chain employs TRBV11-2 and TRBJ2-7; D perhaps matches TRBD1 (6 bases). V was clipped by 3 bases and J by 2 bases, with 11 bases between them. From germline, CDR1 is SGHAT and CDR2 FQNNGV. CDR3 size: 14 residues. DNA of the CDR3: TGTGCCAGCAGCTTGGGTGGGGGCGCCTACGAGCAGTACTTC. Amino acids: CASSLGGGAYEQYF.

V is TRBV10-3 and J is TRBJ1-2; TRBD1 aligns across 9 bases. V was pared by 9 bases and J by 5 bases, with 10 bases of the junction left unmatched. Germline V gene lookup returns CDR1 ENHRY and CDR2 SYGVKD. CDR3 length equals 14 residues. CDR3 sequence: CAIAPGQGIYGYTF. As DNA, the CDR3 is TGTGCCATAGCGCCGGGACAGGGAATTTATGGCTACACCTTC.

For the CDR3, the DNA is TGTGCCAGCTCACCTCAACGGCAGGGGGTTGGCTACACCTTC. Encoded protein: CASSPQRQGVGYTF. This chain uses TRBV18 with TRBJ1-2; the match to TRBD1 covers 7 bases. This CDR3 contains 14 residues. Unmatched junction bases numbered 8, after V lost 3 bases and J lost 7 bases. Looked up from germline, CDR1 is KGHSH and CDR2 is LQKENI.

The CDR3 nucleotides are TGTGCCAGCAGCTTAGTGGAGCGGGGGGCGGGCGGCACAGATACGCAGTATTTT. Its protein product is CASSLVERGAGGTDTQYF. This sequence joins TRBV7-2 and TRBJ2-3; the match to TRBD2 covers 9 bases. The CDR3 extends over 18 amino acids. Germline V lookup: CDR1 SGHTA, CDR2 FQGNSA. The V segment lost 1 base and the J segment 1 base; nucleotides outside the gene matches: 9.

This rearrangement joins TRBV7-6 to TRBJ1-5; D unresolved. Trimming shortened V by 3 bases and J by 2 bases, and 14 bases separated the two germline ends. Germline V gives CDR1 SGHVS, CDR2 FNYEAQ. This CDR3 is built from 16 residues. The CDR3 protein is CASSLYPYSGNQPQHF. In DNA, the CDR3 is TGTGCCAGCAGCTTGTACCCATATTCGGGCAATCAGCCCCAGCATTTT. The full variable domain, in which reference TRBV7-6 and TRBJ1-5 provide the parts outside the CDR3, is GAGVSQSPRYKVTKRGQDVALRCDPISGHVSLYWYRQALGQGPEFLTYFNYEAQQDKSGLPNDRFSAERPEGSISTLTIQRTEQRDSAMYRCASSLYPYSGNQPQHFGDGTRLSIL.

V usage is TRBV3-1 (or the pseudogene TRBV3-2) and J usage is TRBJ2-1; 8 positions agree with TRBD2. J lost 5 bases, V lost 1 base, and 16 bases had no gene match. This CDR3 has 19 residues. Per the germline V gene, CDR1 is LGHDT and CDR2 is YNNKEL (reference sequence). The CDR3 DNA reads TGTGCCAGCAGCCAAGGAGGGTTTGGCGGGGGGTATCCTCACAATGAGCAGTTCTTC. Residues: CASSQGGFGGGYPHNEQFF.

The V and J genes are TRBV12-3 or TRBV12-4 and TRBJ2-3; D is perhaps TRBD1 (5 bases). Between the trimmed V and J ends, which lost 9 bases and 2 bases, there was a span of 12 bases. The CDR3 loop spans 13 amino acids. The CDR3 DNA reads TGTGCCAGTCACCGACAGTTCACAGATACGCAGTATTTT. Protein: CASHRQFTDTQYF.

The rearrangement uses TRBV11-2 and TRBJ2-5; 11 bases match TRBD2. CDR3 length: 15 residues. Trimming at V came to 4 bases and at J to 4 bases, leaving 5 bases not matched to a gene. The V gene's germline CDR1 is SGHAT and CDR2 FQNNGV. CDR3 protein: CASSSTGTSGETQYF. CDR3 DNA: TGTGCCAGCAGCTCAACCGGGACTAGCGGAGAGACCCAGTACTTC. Based on the CDR3 plus reference TRBV11-2 and TRBJ2-5, the full variable domain is EAGVAQSPRYKIIEKRQSVAFWCNPISGHATLYWYQQILGQGPKLLIQFQNNGVVDDSQLPKDRFSAERLKGVDSTLKIQPAKLEDSAVYLCASSSTGTSGETQYFGPGTRLLVL.

This rearrangement joins TRBV5-3 to TRBJ2-7, with D possibly matching TRBD2 (5 bases). TRBV5-3 carries the ORF label, with uncertain function. Trimming removed 0 bases at V and 7 bases at J, with 17 bases between. The CDR3 length is 15 residues. As DNA, the CDR3 is TGTGCCAGAAGCTTGGAGGCTTTCGGGGTTCGGGAGCAGTACTTC. Protein product: CARSLEAFGVREQYF.

The rearrangement joins TRBV5-1 to TRBJ1-1; TRBD1 matches 8 bases. The CDR3 totals 13 residues. Trimming at V came to 5 bases and at J to 2 bases, leaving 2 bases not matched to a gene. The germline gives CDR1 SGHRS, CDR2 YFSETQ. The CDR3 here is CASSGQGNTEAFF. In DNA, the CDR3 is TGCGCCAGCAGTGGACAGGGCAACACTGAAGCTTTCTTT.

This clone was seen once. The rearrangement links TRBV2 to TRBJ2-5, with TRBD2 as a possible D gene (5 bases). V was pared by 0 bases and J by 5 bases, with 19 bases between. The CDR3 length is 17 residues. Germline assignment: CDR1 SNHLY and CDR2 FYNNEI. CDR3 residues: CASSEAFTRILEETQYF. In DNA form, the CDR3 reads TGTGCCAGCAGTGAAGCATTCACTAGGATCCTTGAGGAGACCCAGTACTTC.

The V gene is TRBV7-2, the J gene TRBJ1-6; D possibly corresponds to TRBD1 (5 bases). CDR1 and CDR2 (germline): SGHTA, FQGNSA. CDR3 size: 15 residues. Trimming pared 5 bases from V and 7 bases from J, leaving 15 bases between. CDR3 protein: CASSAGGIQNSPLHF. The CDR3 DNA follows: TGTGCCAGCAGCGCCGGGGGAATTCAAAATTCACCCCTCCACTTT. The whole variable domain, remainder taken from reference TRBV7-2 and TRBJ1-6, is GAGVSQSPSNKVTEKGKDVELRCDPISGHTALYWYRQSLGQGLEFLIYFQGNSAPDKSGLPSDRFSAERTGGSVSTLTIQRTQQEDSAVYLCASSAGGIQNSPLHFGNGTRLTVT.

CDR3 loop: CASSPDTRTGSMNTEAFF. In DNA form, the CDR3 reads TGTGCCAGCTCACCCGATACGAGGACAGGATCTATGAACACTGAAGCTTTCTTT. The chain couples TRBV18 to TRBJ1-1, with 7 bases lining up with TRBD1. J gave up 0 bases and V 3 bases, and 13 bases lay outside the gene matches. CDR3 length: 18 residues. In germline, CDR1 is KGHSH, CDR2 LQKENI. The variable domain in full, completed from reference TRBV18 and TRBJ1-1, reads NAGVMQNPRHLVRRRGQEARLRCSPMKGHSHVYWYRQLPEEGLKFMVYLQKENIIDESGMPKERFSAEFPKEGPSILRIQQVVRGDSAAYFCASSPDTRTGSMNTEAFFGQGTRLTVV.

The chain joins TRBV7-2 to TRBJ2-7; 10 nucleotides align to TRBD2. In germline, CDR1 is SGHTA, CDR2 FQGNSA. The CDR3 contains 15 residues. V trimming: 5 bases; J trimming: 1 base; junction bases outside the gene matches: 5. DNA of the CDR3: TGTGCCAGCAGCACGGCTAGCGGGGGTTCCTACGAGCAGTACTTC. The encoded protein is CASSTASGGSYEQYF. Together with reference TRBV7-2 and TRBJ2-7, the CDR3 gives the full variable domain: GAGVSQSPSNKVTEKGKDVELRCDPISGHTALYWYRQSLGQGLEFLIYFQGNSAPDKSGLPSDRFSAERTGGSVSTLTIQRTQQEDSAVYLCASSTASGGSYEQYFGPGTRLTVT.

The J gene is TRBJ1-5, the V gene TRBV2, with TRBD1 identical over 7 bases. Losses at the gene ends were 8 bases for V and 6 bases for J; bases not matched to a gene: 13. Germline assignment: CDR1 SNHLY and CDR2 FYNNEI. The CDR3 runs 15 residues. This CDR3 is CASGPGQVGGQPQHF. For the CDR3, the DNA is TGTGCCAGCGGCCCCGGACAGGTGGGCGGTCAGCCCCAGCATTTT. The variable domain in full, with the rest retrieved from reference TRBV2 and TRBJ1-5, is EPEVTQTPSHQVTQMGQEVILRCVPISNHLYFYWYRQILGQKVEFLVSFYNNEISEKSEIFDDQFSVERPDGSNFTLKIRSTKLEDSAMYFCASGPGQVGGQPQHFGDGTRLSIL.

The chain joins TRBV5-4 to TRBJ2-5; D may be TRBD1 (6 bases). The germline V and J ends were trimmed by 0 bases and 3 bases, with 9 bases remaining between them. The CDR3 runs 14 residues. From germline, CDR1 is SGHNT and CDR2 YYREEE (reference sequence). This CDR3 is CASSLARTEETQYF. The CDR3 DNA is TGTGCCAGCAGCTTGGCACGGACAGAAGAGACCCAGTACTTC.

This clone was counted a single time. The chain employs TRBV24-1 and TRBJ1-5; 7 nucleotides match TRBD1. This CDR3 has 16 amino acids. Trimming at V came to 1 base and at J to 5 bases, leaving 7 bases not matched to a gene. Germline values: CDR1 KGHDR, CDR2 SFDVKD. The CDR3 nucleotides read TGTGCCACCAGTGATTTCCCGGGACAGATATATCAGCCCCAGCATTTT. It encodes CATSDFPGQIYQPQHF.

The chain uses TRBV19 and TRBJ1-6, with D perhaps matching TRBD1 (6 bases). The V end lost 9 bases, the J end lost 0 bases, and 15 bases lay between the germline ends. The CDR3 totals 16 residues. CDR1 and CDR2 (germline): LNHDA, SQIVND (reference sequence). CDR3: CASQNRESSYNSPLHF. In nucleotides, the CDR3 is TGTGCCAGCCAGAACAGGGAGAGCTCCTATAATTCACCCCTCCACTTT.

This clone occurred a few times. The chain employs TRBV5-1 and TRBJ2-2, with 10 bases identical to TRBD2. Germline assignment: CDR1 SGHRS and CDR2 YFSETQ. CDR3 length equals 16 residues. The V gene end was trimmed by 0 bases and the J gene end by 2 bases; junction bases not matched to a gene: 1. The CDR3 sequence is CASSLASGGNTGELFF. Written as DNA, the CDR3 is TGCGCCAGCAGCTTGGCTAGCGGGGGAAACACCGGGGAGCTGTTTTTT.

The chain recombines TRBV27 with TRBJ2-1; perhaps TRBD1 as D (5 bases). Germline V gene data show CDR1 as MNHEY and CDR2 as SMNVEV (reference sequence). This CDR3 spans 13 amino acids. V lost 4 bases and J 8 bases, leaving 12 bases between the germline ends. In nucleotides, the CDR3 is TGTGCCAGCAGTTACACAGGCAAGTATGAGCAGTTCTTC. Its protein is CASSYTGKYEQFF.

This sequence joins TRBV6-1 and TRBJ1-2; D is unclear. This CDR3 contains 13 residues. The V end was cut by 2 bases, the J end by 5 bases, with 9 bases between. The germline V gene encodes CDR1 MNHNS and CDR2 SASEGT. The CDR3 bases are TGTGCCAGCAGTGAAATGGGAGATTATGGCTACACCTTC. Its protein product is CASSEMGDYGYTF.

As DNA, the CDR3 is TGTGCCAGTAGTCAAAGGAGGGGAAACACCATATATTTT. As protein: CASSQRRGNTIYF. The V gene is TRBV19, the J gene TRBJ1-3; D is uncertain. V gave up 5 bases and J gave up 4 bases, with 9 bases separating them. Per germline, CDR1 LNHDA and CDR2 SQIVND (reference sequence). This CDR3 has 13 amino acids.

This clone was found once. The rearrangement links TRBV4-1 to TRBJ1-5, with unresolved D. Trimming cost V 1 base and J 7 bases, with 17 bases left between them. CDR3 length: 16 amino acids. Per germline, CDR1 MGHRA and CDR2 YSYEKL. The CDR3 sequence is CASSQGERLLPQPQHF. Written as DNA, the CDR3 is TGCGCCAGCAGCCAAGGGGAGAGACTACTACCACAGCCCCAGCATTTT.

Concerning this clone: The junction does not match germline at one end; this may be a read error. This rearrangement joins TRBV4-2 to TRBJ2-7; 8 nucleotides agree with TRBD2. Looked up from germline, CDR1 is LGHNA and CDR2 is YNFKEQ. CDR3 size: 16 residues. CDR3 sequence reads: CASSKEGTSRFYEQYF. The CDR3 DNA is TGTGCCAGCAGCAAAGAGGGGACTAGTCGGTTCTACGAGCAGTACTTC.

The chain joins TRBV3-1 (or the pseudogene TRBV3-2) to TRBJ1-1; D possibly corresponds to TRBD1 (6 bases). Trimming pared 4 bases from V and 3 bases from J, leaving 9 bases between. The CDR3 contains 13 residues. CDR1 is LGHDT and CDR2 is YNNKEL in the germline V gene (reference sequence). The CDR3 DNA is TGTGCCAGCAGCCCCAGGGGTGACACTGAAGCTTTCTTT. Amino acids: CASSPRGDTEAFF.

This clone has just a few counts. The gene calls are TRBV6-5 and TRBJ1-5, with a tentative D call TRBD1 (6 bases). V shed 8 bases and J shed 3 bases, with 11 bases lying between them. Germline CDR1 and CDR2: MNHEY and SVGAGI. CDR3 length equals 13 residues. This CDR3 reads CASCRGLNQPQHF. The CDR3 nucleotides read TGTGCCAGCTGCAGGGGCCTCAATCAGCCCCAGCATTTT.